Listed below are T cell receptor beta chains from one sample, sequenced in a study of T-cell memory formation after mild COVID-19. A single record per CDR3 protein comes from TCRdb applying MiXCR to the 5' RACE reads. The sample contains around 49,000 distinct CDR3 sequences, 25% to 35% of which appear only once. The sequenced material came from PBMCs or a T cell subset sorted from them (not recorded which). All receptors derive from a man aged 18 to 30 who had mild COVID-19 (a few samples of this study predate the infection). Cell type and time point are not known. Each CDR3 is given without its conserved first and last residue. The D gene is left open where the match is weak.

j_call | v_call | d_call | cdr3_aa
TRBJ2-5 | TRBV9 | TRBD2 | ASSAGTSGGAETQY
TRBJ1-2 | TRBV3-1 | NA | ASSQGAMTNYGYT
TRBJ2-5 | TRBV12-3/TRBV12-4 | NA | ASSLRMGETQY
TRBJ2-3 | TRBV29-1 | TRBD1 | SATGTGVTDTQY
TRBJ1-2 | TRBV7-9 | TRBD1 | ASSLASQGKVNGYT
TRBJ1-2 | TRBV3-1 | NA | ASSQPSSNYGYT
TRBJ1-2 | TRBV4-3 | NA | ASSQGRTNNYGYT
TRBJ2-7 | TRBV4-2 | TRBD1 | ASSQSRQGYEQY
TRBJ2-4 | TRBV4-1 | NA | ASSPFSTGKNIQY
TRBJ2-4 | TRBV7-2 | NA | ASSLDPKNIQY
TRBJ1-5 | TRBV28 | NA | ASSFGDRQPQH
TRBJ2-3 | TRBV7-9 | TRBD1 | ASSPTGTGFTDTQY
TRBJ1-5 | TRBV18 | NA | ASSPSGRYSNQPQH
TRBJ1-1 | TRBV5-6 | NA | ASSEGISTEAF
TRBJ2-5 | TRBV4-1 | NA | ASSQAPGEYQETQY
TRBJ2-3 | TRBV29-1 | TRBD2 | SVRGLAGDTSTDTQY
TRBJ2-1 | TRBV7-2 | TRBD2 | ASSLSGGVYNEQF
TRBJ2-2 | TRBV12-3/TRBV12-4 | NA | ASIQYTGELF
TRBJ1-1 | TRBV19 | NA | ASSILNTEAF
TRBJ2-7 | TRBV19 | NA | ASSRGSYEQY
TRBJ1-6 | TRBV5-1 | NA | ASSSRGQSTPLH
TRBJ1-2 | TRBV12-3/TRBV12-4 | TRBD1 | ASSPTPTGNYGYT
TRBJ2-3 | TRBV10-3 | NA | AISELRSGKPDTQY
TRBJ1-1 | TRBV7-9 | TRBD1 | ASSSTNRGTEAF
TRBJ1-1 | TRBV6-5 | NA | ASSAEAVVEAF
TRBJ2-7 | TRBV12-5 | TRBD1 | ASGLVLTGGPGEQY
TRBJ2-3 | TRBV10-3 | TRBD2 | AISRLAGGVTDTQY
TRBJ2-7 | TRBV6-2/TRBV6-3 | TRBD2 | ATAGGTYEQY
TRBJ2-5 | TRBV20-1 | TRBD2 | SARSLAGGPETQY
TRBJ1-6 | TRBV7-9 | NA | ASSPDRDPSALH
TRBJ2-7 | TRBV29-1 | NA | SVAWQTYEQY
TRBJ2-3 | TRBV7-2 | TRBD2 | ASSKRLAGDRTDTQY
TRBJ2-6 | TRBV5-1 | NA | ASSLGTAPGANVLT
TRBJ2-3 | TRBV7-2 | TRBD2 | ASSNSGGAGDTQY
TRBJ2-5 | TRBV4-3 | TRBD1 | ASSHDRGQGETQY